The 15 T cell receptor beta chains in this list originate from one sample, sequenced in a study of neurological immune-mediated disorders. TCRdb itself ran the 5' RACE reads through MiXCR, one entry per CDR3 protein. The sample has about 50,000 distinct CDR3 sequences, 10% seen once. Sample: PBMCs. These receptors were taken from a woman aged 40 to 50 with HTLV-1-associated myelopathy (HAM/TSP).

By its share, this clonotype is medium-sized. This sequence joins TRBV12-3 or TRBV12-4 and TRBJ1-2, with a possible D match to TRBD1 (6 bases). This CDR3 has 14 amino acids. V was pared by 5 bases and J by 5 bases, with 15 bases between. The CDR3 loop is CASSQTGTLYGYTF. In DNA form, the CDR3 reads TGTGCCAGCAGTCAAACAGGGACGCTTTATGGCTACACCTTC.

The sample holds many counts of this clonotype. The rearrangement joins TRBV24-1 to TRBJ2-1, with TRBD2 identical over 10 bases. The CDR3 is 16 residues long. From germline, CDR1 is KGHDR and CDR2 SFDVKD. V shed 3 bases, J shed 1 base, and the junction held 2 bases outside the gene matches. The CDR3 spells CATSDRSGGSYNEQFF. The CDR3, as DNA: TGTGCCACCAGTGATCGTAGCGGGGGGTCCTACAATGAGCAGTTCTTC.

This clonotype showed up many times. The V and J genes are TRBV20-1 and TRBJ2-5; D is perhaps TRBD1 (5 bases). Germline V gene lookup returns CDR1 DFQATT and CDR2 SNEGSKA (reference sequence). V lost 7 bases and J 5 bases, leaving 11 bases between the germline ends. The length of the CDR3 is 11 residues. CDR3 sequence reads: CSVQGWETQYF. In nucleotides, the CDR3 is TGCAGTGTCCAGGGATGGGAGACCCAGTACTTC.

CDR3 sequence reads: CASSPDRVNTEAFF. CDR3 nucleotides: TGTGCCAGCTCACCGGACAGGGTGAACACTGAAGCTTTCTTT. The rearrangement uses TRBV18 and TRBJ1-1, with TRBD1 matching 8 bases. This CDR3 comprises 14 residues. Germline V gene lookup returns CDR1 KGHSH and CDR2 LQKENI. The V segment lost 3 bases and the J segment 0 bases; nucleotides outside the gene matches: 0. The full variable domain, with the rest looked up from reference TRBV18 and TRBJ1-1, is NAGVMQNPRHLVRRRGQEARLRCSPMKGHSHVYWYRQLPEEGLKFMVYLQKENIIDESGMPKERFSAEFPKEGPSILRIQQVVRGDSAAYFCASSPDRVNTEAFFGQGTRLTVV.

This clonotype was seen many times. The chain couples TRBV6-2 or TRBV6-3 to TRBJ1-2; D uncertain. The CDR3 loop spans 14 amino acids. The ends were cut back, 6 bases at V and 8 bases at J, with 19 bases in the middle. Germline CDR1 MNHEY, CDR2 SVGEGT. The DNA of the CDR3 is TGTGCCAGCAGCTTCCGGGTCTACGGGATAGGCTACACCTTC. Translating gives CASSFRVYGIGYTF.

This chain uses TRBV4-3 with TRBJ2-5, with TRBD2 matching over 13 bases. V lost 0 bases to trimming and J lost 2 bases; unmatched junction nucleotides: 6. Germline assignment: CDR1 LGHNA and CDR2 YSLEER. The CDR3 is 18 amino acids. The CDR3: CASSQDLGGLAGQETQYF. The CDR3 DNA sequence: TGCGCCAGCAGCCAAGATCTAGGGGGACTAGCGGGGCAAGAGACCCAGTACTTC.

This clonotype was seen ten or more times. J is TRBJ2-5 and V is TRBV5-1; D gene ambiguous. Trimming left V 2 bases short and J 1 base short, with 6 bases between. The length of the CDR3 is 13 residues. Germline V gene lookup returns CDR1 SGHRS and CDR2 YFSETQ. The DNA for the CDR3 is TGCGCCAGCAGCTTCCAGGTCCAAGAGACCCAGTACTTC. Translation: CASSFQVQETQYF.

This clonotype was detected ten times or more. The chain links TRBV11-2 to TRBJ2-7; D may be TRBD1 or TRBD2 (5 bases each). Germline V gives CDR1 SGHAT, CDR2 FQNNGV. This CDR3 contains 16 residues. The V and J ends lost 6 bases and 4 bases respectively, with 22 bases between them. CDR3 region: CASSERGLRQGYEQYF. The CDR3 region has the DNA TGTGCCAGCAGTGAGAGGGGATTAAGGCAAGGTTACGAGCAGTACTTC. Drawing the rest from reference TRBV11-2 and TRBJ2-7, the complete variable domain is EAGVAQSPRYKIIEKRQSVAFWCNPISGHATLYWYQQILGQGPKLLIQFQNNGVVDDSQLPKDRFSAERLKGVDSTLKIQPAKLEDSAVYLCASSERGLRQGYEQYFGPGTRLTVT.

This clonotype was recorded at least ten times. The V gene is TRBV12-3 or TRBV12-4, the J gene TRBJ2-5; D possibly corresponds to TRBD2 (6 bases). The CDR3 sequence is 15 residues long. Trimming shortened V by 7 bases and J by 1 base, and 16 bases separated the two germline ends. The CDR3 sequence is CASTISGELQETQYF. For the CDR3, the DNA is TGTGCCAGCACTATTAGCGGAGAACTCCAAGAGACCCAGTACTTC.

This clonotype was seen at least ten times. The chain couples TRBV10-3 to TRBJ1-5, with 8 bases matching TRBD1. Germline loops: CDR1 ENHRY, CDR2 SYGVKD. This CDR3 contains 14 residues. Losses at the gene ends were 2 bases for V and 7 bases for J; bases not matched to a gene: 4. The CDR3 region is CAISEGQGRQPQHF. CDR3 nucleotide sequence: TGTGCCATCAGTGAGGGACAGGGTCGCCAGCCCCAGCATTTT.

This clonotype was counted at least ten times. The CDR3 reads CASSLRLAGVTDTQYF. The CDR3 DNA reads as TGTGCCAGCAGTCTAAGACTAGCGGGGGTCACAGATACGCAGTATTTT. V usage is TRBV2 and J usage is TRBJ2-3; 12 bases fit TRBD2. J gave up 2 bases and V 5 bases, and 5 bases lay outside the gene matches. The CDR3 covers 16 residues. Germline CDR1 is SNHLY and CDR2 is FYNNEI.

The table lists this clonotype with many counts. The V gene is TRBV5-1, the J gene TRBJ2-7; a weak D match, TRBD1 (6 bases). Trimming removed 0 bases from V and 1 base from J, with 11 bases in between. The CDR3 runs 15 residues. Germline loops: CDR1 SGHRS, CDR2 YFSETQ. CDR3 amino acids: CASSLATGYSYEQYF. The CDR3 DNA sequence: TGCGCCAGCAGCTTGGCGACAGGTTATTCCTACGAGCAGTACTTC.

This clonotype occurred many times. One end of the junction is discordant with germline, which a read error may explain. The rearrangement links TRBV2 to TRBJ2-1, with TRBD2 matching 14 bases. The CDR3 loop spans 15 amino acids. CDR1 and CDR2 (germline): SNHLY, FYNNEI. As DNA, the CDR3 is TGTGCCAGCAGGGGGACTAGCGGGGGATACAATGAACAGTTCTTC. This codes for CASRGTSGGYNEQFF.

This clonotype is a singleton in its sample. This rearrangement joins TRBV10-3 to TRBJ2-7; D is unresolved. Germline CDR1 and CDR2: ENHRY and SYGVKD. This CDR3 comprises 13 residues. V shed 4 bases and J shed 3 bases, with 10 bases lying between them. CDR3 region: CAISVPWDYEQYF. DNA of the CDR3: TGTGCCATCAGTGTCCCATGGGACTACGAGCAGTACTTC.

This clonotype was seen ten or more times. The V call is TRBV5-1, the J call TRBJ2-5; 11 bases line up with TRBD2. This CDR3 has 16 amino acids. Germline V lookup: CDR1 SGHRS, CDR2 YFSETQ. Trimming cost V 0 bases and J 3 bases; bases outside gene matches: 4. The CDR3 bases are TGCGCCAGCAGCTTGGCTAGCGGGGGGATCGAAGAGACCCAGTACTTC. As protein: CASSLASGGIEETQYF.